Listed below are T cell receptor beta chains from one sample, sequenced in a study of blood T cell repertoires in COVID-19. Some clones are missing from TCRdb's copy, which holds only in-frame ones; the method was immunoSEQ multiplex PCR. The sample shows more than 200,000 clones, 80% to 90% of them seen only once. Sequencing used peripheral blood. Receptors originate from a man in his forties with active or convalescent COVID-19. Each CDR3 is given with its conserved first and last residue. Each record gives: CDR3 protein, CDR3 DNA, clone size, J gene, V gene, D gene. The D gene is left open where the match is weak. Expanded clones get a size class; other rows say once, few or many, or leave the size out.

CATSDWDRSGGQFF,TGTGCCACCAGTGATTGGGACAGGTCCGGTGGGCAGTTCTTC,.,TRBJ2-1,TRBV24-1,TRBD1
CASSEKEGTSGNTIYF,TGCGCCAGCAGTGAGAAGGAGGGTACCTCTGGAAACACCATATATTTT,.,TRBJ1-3,TRBV10-2,.
CASSLGQGVNTEAFF,TGCGCCAGCAGCTTGGGGCAGGGGGTAAACACTGAAGCTTTCTTT,.,TRBJ1-1,TRBV5-1,TRBD1
CASSPSVGGLGGNTIYF,TGTGCCAGCTCACCATCCGTCGGGGGGCTTGGGGGAAACACCATATATTTT,few,TRBJ1-3,TRBV18,.
CASSAGTGGIGSPLHF,TGTGCCAGTAGTGCCGGGACAGGGGGCATAGGGTCACCCCTCCACTTT,once,TRBJ1-6,TRBV19,TRBD1
CASSILGGRLAYNEQFF,TGCGCCAGCAGCATCCTGGGCGGGCGACTGGCCTACAATGAGCAGTTCTTC,.,TRBJ2-1,TRBV4-1,.
CASRRLSGTGELFF,TGTGCCAGCCGGAGGCTGTCGGGCACCGGGGAGCTGTTTTTT,.,TRBJ2-2,TRBV11-2,.
CASSRTNNQPQHF,TGTGCCAGCTCACGGACTAACAATCAGCCCCAGCATTTT,.,TRBJ1-5,TRBV18,.
CASSEDRGLIWITEAFF,TGTGCCAGCAGCGAGGACAGGGGTCTTATATGGATCACTGAAGCTTTCTTT,.,TRBJ1-1,TRBV7-2,TRBD1
CASSPTGNSYEQYF,TGTGCCAGCAGCCCAACAGGGAACTCCTACGAGCAGTACTTC,.,TRBJ2-7,TRBV9,.
CASSYEAADSNQPQHF,TGTGCCAGCAGTTACGAGGCAGCAGATAGCAATCAGCCCCAGCATTTT,.,TRBJ1-5,TRBV6-5,.
CASSLAGAAGRNEQFF,TGTGCCAGCAGCTTAGCTGGGGCAGCGGGGAGAAATGAGCAGTTCTTC,.,TRBJ2-1,TRBV7-9,TRBD2
CASSPSRGGFYNSPLHF,TGTGCCAGCAGTCCCTCCCGAGGAGGGTTCTATAATTCACCCCTCCACTTT,once,TRBJ1-6,TRBV27,.
CASSFTGGKAYEQYF,TGCGCCAGCAGCTTCACTGGCGGGAAGGCCTACGAGCAGTACTTC,.,TRBJ2-7,TRBV5-1,.
CASSSGQGGSYTF,TGTGCCAGCAGTTCGGGACAGGGTGGAAGCTACACCTTC,.,TRBJ1-2,TRBV2,TRBD1
CASSLVGGRGTDTQYF,TGTGCCAGCAGCTTGGTAGGCGGGAGAGGGACAGATACGCAGTATTTT,.,TRBJ2-3,TRBV5-4,TRBD2
CASSTTGDTGELFF,TGTGCCAGCAGTACCACAGGGGACACCGGGGAGCTGTTTTTT,few,TRBJ2-2,TRBV3-1/TRBV3-2,TRBD1
CATSRDRGAEKLFF,TGTGCCACCAGCAGGGACAGGGGGGCTGAAAAACTGTTTTTT,.,TRBJ1-4,TRBV15,TRBD1
CASSPRQGGEQYF,TGTGCCAGCAGCCCCAGACAGGGTGGGGAGCAGTACTTC,.,TRBJ2-7,TRBV9,TRBD1
CASSRILAGGWETQYF,TGTGCCAGCAGTCGAATCCTAGCGGGAGGATGGGAGACCCAGTACTTC,few,TRBJ2-5,TRBV6-6,TRBD2
CASSTGAGPGAPLHF,TGTGCCAGCAGCACAGGGGCAGGTCCTGGGGCACCCCTCCACTTT,.,TRBJ1-6,TRBV5-6,TRBD1
CASRGGLAVSYNEQFF,TGTGCCAGCAGGGGGGGACTAGCGGTCTCCTACAATGAGCAGTTCTTC,.,TRBJ2-1,TRBV2,TRBD2
CASSLGTSGSMADTQYF,TGCGCCAGCAGCCTAGGGACTAGCGGGAGTATGGCAGATACGCAGTATTTT,once,TRBJ2-3,TRBV5-1,TRBD2
CATSDLDRGRLGYTF,TGTGCCACCAGTGATTTGGACAGGGGGCGTTTAGGCTACACCTTC,.,TRBJ1-2,TRBV24-1,TRBD1
CASSQMGRADGYTF,TGTGCCAGCAGCCAAATGGGGAGGGCGGACGGCTACACCTTC,.,TRBJ1-2,TRBV4-2,.
CASSHSNSIRGAVNQETQYF,TGCGCCAGCAGCCATTCAAATTCCATTCGGGGGGCCGTAAACCAAGAGACCCAGTACTTC,.,TRBJ2-5,TRBV4-1,.
CASSPLTGTEAFF,TGTGCCAGCAGTCCACTGACAGGGACTGAAGCTTTCTTT,.,TRBJ1-1,TRBV28,TRBD1
CATSAGLSNYGYTF,TGTGCCACCAGTGCCGGACTGTCTAACTATGGCTACACCTTC,.,TRBJ1-2,TRBV24-1,.
CASSWKSGGNEQFF,TGTGCCAGTAGTTGGAAGTCCGGAGGGAATGAGCAGTTCTTC,.,TRBJ2-1,TRBV19,.
CASSFGQGNDEKLFF,TGTGCCAGCAGCTTTGGGCAGGGAAACGATGAAAAACTGTTTTTT,.,TRBJ1-4,TRBV7-9,.
CALVTSGSYEQYF,TGTGCCTTAGTGACTAGCGGATCCTACGAGCAGTACTTC,.,TRBJ2-7,TRBV30,TRBD2
CASSGWTSGRAYNEQFF,TGCGCCAGCAGCGGATGGACTAGCGGGAGAGCGTACAATGAGCAGTTCTTC,.,TRBJ2-1,TRBV5-1,TRBD2
CASSRGTRTDTQYF,TGTGCCAGCAGCAGGGGGACCCGCACAGATACGCAGTATTTT,many,TRBJ2-3,TRBV2,TRBD1
CASSVYGGAVEQFF,TGTGCCAGCAGCGTTTACGGGGGGGCAGTTGAGCAGTTCTTC,few,TRBJ2-1,TRBV9,TRBD2
CASSQMTGGGNTIYF,TGTGCCAGCAGCCAAATGACAGGGGGTGGAAACACCATATATTTT,.,TRBJ1-3,TRBV3-1/TRBV3-2,TRBD1
CASSLRRGDEQYF,TGTGCCAGCAGCTTGCGCCGGGGGGACGAGCAGTACTTC,.,TRBJ2-7,TRBV5-6,TRBD2
CASSRSPINNYGYTF,TGTGCCAGTAGTAGAAGCCCAATCAACAACTATGGCTACACCTTC,few,TRBJ1-2,TRBV19,.
CASSRRDTFYEQYF,TGTGCCAGCAGCCGCCGGGACACTTTTTACGAGCAGTACTTC,.,TRBJ2-7,TRBV7-2,.
CASSPHKGDSYEQYF,TGTGCTAGCAGCCCCCATAAGGGGGACTCCTACGAGCAGTACTTC,.,TRBJ2-7,TRBV7-7,.
CASSLGSRGTEAFF,TGCGCCAGCAGCTTGGGGAGCAGGGGCACTGAAGCTTTCTTT,.,TRBJ1-1,TRBV5-1,.
CASSNGQGFNEKLFF,TGTGCCAGTAGTAACGGACAGGGGTTTAATGAAAAACTGTTTTTT,.,TRBJ1-4,TRBV19,TRBD1
CASSSILGTGVSPLHF,TGTGCCAGCAGCTCCATTCTCGGGACAGGGGTTTCACCCCTCCACTTT,.,TRBJ1-6,TRBV7-2,TRBD1
CASSQTTGGSNTEAFF,TGTGCCAGCAGCCAAACTACAGGGGGCTCAAACACTGAAGCTTTCTTT,.,TRBJ1-1,TRBV3-1/TRBV3-2,TRBD1
CATVGTSGNNEQFF,TGTGCCACAGTCGGGACTAGCGGGAACAATGAGCAGTTCTTC,.,TRBJ2-1,TRBV10-3,TRBD2
CASSQGAGTGLSYEQYF,TGTGCCAGCAGCCAAGGAGCAGGGACAGGACTATCCTACGAGCAGTACTTC,.,TRBJ2-7,TRBV4-2,TRBD1
CASSQVGQGPGNTIYF,TGTGCCAGCAGCCAAGTAGGACAGGGCCCTGGAAACACCATATATTTT,.,TRBJ1-3,TRBV3-1/TRBV3-2,TRBD1
CASSDAGTYNSPLHF,TGTGCCAGCAGTGATGCGGGGACCTATAATTCACCCCTCCACTTT,.,TRBJ1-6,TRBV2,.
CATSDPDRSWGTDTQYF,TGTGCCACCAGTGATCCCGACAGGTCCTGGGGCACAGATACGCAGTATTTT,.,TRBJ2-3,TRBV24-1,.
CASSSETSGRKTQYF,TGCGCCAGCAGCTCCGAAACTAGCGGGAGAAAGACCCAGTACTTC,.,TRBJ2-5,TRBV5-1,TRBD2
CASSPRTSSTDTQYF,TGTGCCAGCTCACCAAGGACTAGCAGCACAGATACGCAGTATTTT,few,TRBJ2-3,TRBV18,TRBD2
CASSQDWEASSSQETQYF,TGTGCCAGCAGCCAAGATTGGGAAGCTAGCAGCTCCCAAGAGACCCAGTACTTC,.,TRBJ2-5,TRBV14,.
CASSDGSMNTEAFF,TGTGCCAGCAGTGACGGTAGTATGAACACTGAAGCTTTCTTT,.,TRBJ1-1,TRBV6-4,.
CASSVPGEGREKLFF,TGTGCCAGCAGTGTCCCAGGGGAGGGTCGTGAAAAACTGTTTTTT,.,TRBJ1-4,TRBV2,.
CASTFQFLGQGEQYF,TGTGCCAGCACCTTCCAGTTCCTCGGACAGGGCGAGCAGTACTTC,.,TRBJ2-7,TRBV7-2,TRBD1